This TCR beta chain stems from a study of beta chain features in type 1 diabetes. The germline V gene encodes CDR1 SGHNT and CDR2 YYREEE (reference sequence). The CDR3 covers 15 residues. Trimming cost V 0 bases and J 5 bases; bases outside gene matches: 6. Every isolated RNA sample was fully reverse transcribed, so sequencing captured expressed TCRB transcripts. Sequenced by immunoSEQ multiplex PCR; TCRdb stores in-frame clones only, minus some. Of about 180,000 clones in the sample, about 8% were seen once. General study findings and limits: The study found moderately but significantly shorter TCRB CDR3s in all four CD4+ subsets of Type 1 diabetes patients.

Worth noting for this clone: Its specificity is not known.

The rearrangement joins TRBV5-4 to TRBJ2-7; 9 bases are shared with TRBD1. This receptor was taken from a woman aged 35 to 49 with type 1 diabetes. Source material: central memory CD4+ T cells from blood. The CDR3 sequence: CASSLAGTGKNEQYF. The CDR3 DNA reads TGTGCCAGCAGCTTGGCCGGGACAGGGAAGAACGAGCAGTACTTC.